This T cell receptor beta chain was captured by sequencing in a study of control samples from healthy donors and cancer patients. Trimming removed 0 bases at V and 1 base at J, with 9 bases between. The CDR3 is made up of 16 amino acids. Germline V gene data show CDR1 as ENHRY and CDR2 as SYGVKD. Some clones are missing from TCRdb's copy, which holds only in-frame ones; the method was immunoSEQ multiplex PCR. This sample has some 410,000 clones; 90% occur once, and the top ten carry about 6.3%. The receptor comes from a man aged 35 to 55 with head and neck cancer. Sequencing used PBMCs. The chain recombines TRBV10-3 with TRBJ2-2; no definite D call. CDR3 DNA: TGTGCCATCAGTGAGTCGCCCGCAGAGAACACCGGGGAGCTGTTTTTT. It codes for CAISESPAENTGELFF.